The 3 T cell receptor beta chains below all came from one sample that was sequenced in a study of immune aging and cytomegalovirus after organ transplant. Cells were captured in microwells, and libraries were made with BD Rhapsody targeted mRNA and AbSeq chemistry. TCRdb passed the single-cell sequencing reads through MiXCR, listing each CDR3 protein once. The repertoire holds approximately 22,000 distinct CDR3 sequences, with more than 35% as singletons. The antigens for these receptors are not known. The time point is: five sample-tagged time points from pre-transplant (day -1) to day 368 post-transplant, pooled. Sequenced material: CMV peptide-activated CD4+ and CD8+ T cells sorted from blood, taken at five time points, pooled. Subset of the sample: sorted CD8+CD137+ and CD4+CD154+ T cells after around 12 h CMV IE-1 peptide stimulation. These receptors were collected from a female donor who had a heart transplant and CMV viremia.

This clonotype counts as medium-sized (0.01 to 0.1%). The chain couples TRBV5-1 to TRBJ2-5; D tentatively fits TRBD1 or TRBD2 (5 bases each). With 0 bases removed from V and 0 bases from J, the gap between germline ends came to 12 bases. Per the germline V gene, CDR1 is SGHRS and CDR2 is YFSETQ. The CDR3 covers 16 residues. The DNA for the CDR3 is TGCGCCAGCAGCTTGGCCATGGGGACCAACCAAGAGACCCAGTACTTC. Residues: CASSLAMGTNQETQYF. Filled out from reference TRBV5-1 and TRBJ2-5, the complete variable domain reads KAGVTQTPRYLIKTRGQQVTLSCSPISGHRSVSWYQQTPGQGLQFLFEYFSETQRNKGNFPGRFSGRQFSNSRSEMNVSTLELGDSALYLCASSLAMGTNQETQYFGPGTRLLVL.

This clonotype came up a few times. The CDR3 DNA reads as TGTGCCAGCACCGGACTTGAGGAGACCCAGTACTTC. Residues: CASTGLEETQYF. The genes are TRBV5-5 and TRBJ2-5; weak D call: TRBD2 (5 bases). Germline V lookup: CDR1 SGHKS, CDR2 YYEKEE (reference sequence). The V end lost 6 bases, the J end lost 5 bases, and 11 bases lay between the germline ends. The CDR3 runs to 12 residues.

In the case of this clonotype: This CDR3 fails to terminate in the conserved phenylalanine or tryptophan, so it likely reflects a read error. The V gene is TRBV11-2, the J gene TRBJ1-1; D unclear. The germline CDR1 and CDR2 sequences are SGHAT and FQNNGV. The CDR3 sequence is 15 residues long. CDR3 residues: CAGSLVPAAYTEAFL. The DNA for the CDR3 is TGCGCCGGCAGCTTAGTCCCGGCAGCTTACACTGAAGCTTTCCTT.